Sequencing of this TCR beta chain was carried out in a study of blood T cell repertoires in COVID-19 (dated by TCRdb to about 2020). About the investigation overall: Samples from collaborators originated in the United States, Italy and Spain and spanned both the acute and convalescent phases of COVID-19. The prospective study material was composed of cDNA or gDNA derived from T cells, B-cell-depleted T cells, or PBMCs. Subjects who had been exposed to COVID-19, were actively infected with it, or had recovered from it provided the deeply sampled blood TCRbeta repertoires that made up the dataset. The repertoires were released in a freely available public database meant as a resource for research on the immune response to SARS-CoV-2. The samples were drawn from two sources: the first 160 participants of the ongoing ImmuneRACE study, and 1,254 subjects contributed by 6 global collaborators. Nearly every sample came with metadata listing a de-identified subject ID, COVID-19 status, age in years and sex. Where available, HLA class I and class II types were obtained from metadata supplied by the sample provider rather than from assay-based typing. Study-wide findings and limitations: How much clinical and demographic metadata was included differed by source and by participant, and the metadata was provided uncurated.

CDR1 SGDLS and CDR2 YYNGEE were looked up in the germline V gene. V is clipped by 3 bases and J by 8 bases, and the sequence between their germline boundaries is 20 bases long. The CDR3 contains 16 residues, cysteine and phenylalanine counted. Kept here is only the CDR3 DNA, which spans 48 bases and is read in frame from base 1. In the prospective study, participants were about 18 to 95 years old, resided in fewer than 25 geographic areas of the United States, and were enrolled through a virtual design. In the prospective study, cohorts were assigned on the basis of participant-reported clinical history obtained from a screening survey and a study questionnaire. In the prospective study, mobile phlebotomists collected whole blood, serum and a nasopharyngeal or oropharyngeal swab from each participant. Prospective study participants could optionally give additional blood draws and questionnaires over an approximately 2-month period. Blood samples from the prospective study were shipped frozen or at room temperature prior to DNA extraction.

TCRbeta CDR3 regions were amplified from genomic DNA using the immunoSEQ Assay, a bias-controlled multiplex PCR. Per the original workflow: Within the assay, amplification of reference gene primers was used to estimate how many nucleated cells each sample contained. To quantify the absolute abundance of each unique TCRbeta CDR3 rearrangement, sequence reads were collapsed and filtered. For each sample, productive Simpson clonality was calculated as the square root of Simpson's diversity index across productive rearrangements. Drawn from immuneACCESS, this table holds only the in-frame rearrangements with V and J called that TCRdb kept. Clones are partly lost; checked studies trace under half to an unresolved V gene and leave the rest unexplained. The V and J calls and clone size are taken from that table; D and trimming were inferred from the DNA. The sample contains 140,000 to 150,000 clones, around four fifths of them found a single time. In total, the top ten clones hold about 3.7% of the sample.

Comments on this clone: The target of this receptor is not known. There are no base qualities to consult, and no much larger clone falls within one base.

This chain joins TRBV9 to TRBJ1-4, and possibly TRBD1, on 6 matching bases. This TCR came from a woman aged 50 to 60 with acute COVID-19. The sample comprised PBMCs or T cells enriched from blood (not recorded which). The CDR3 region: CASSESIQGTGEKLFF. The nucleotides read TGTGCCAGCAGCGAAAGCATCCAGGGGACGGGAGAAAAACTGTTTTTT.